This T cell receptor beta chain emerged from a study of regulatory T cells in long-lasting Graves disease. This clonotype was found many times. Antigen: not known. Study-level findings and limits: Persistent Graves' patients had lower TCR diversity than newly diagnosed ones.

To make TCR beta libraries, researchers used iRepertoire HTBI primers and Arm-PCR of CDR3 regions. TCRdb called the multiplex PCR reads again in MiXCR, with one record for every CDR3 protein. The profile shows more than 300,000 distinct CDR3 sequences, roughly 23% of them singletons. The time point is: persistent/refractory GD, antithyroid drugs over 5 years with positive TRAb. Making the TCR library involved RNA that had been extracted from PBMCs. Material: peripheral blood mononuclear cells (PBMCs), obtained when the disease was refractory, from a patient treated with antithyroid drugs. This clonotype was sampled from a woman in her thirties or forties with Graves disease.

The CDR3 reads CASSLTPYEQYF. CDR3 coding DNA: TGTGCCAGCAGTTTGACCCCCTACGAGCAGTACTTC. The J gene is TRBJ2-7, the V gene TRBV28, with no clear D. Germline V gene data show CDR1 as MDHEN and CDR2 as SYDVKM. V was cut by 3 bases and J by 2 bases, with 5 bases left in between. This CDR3 spans 12 amino acids.